This section outlines one T cell receptor (beta chain) sequence together with its context. Its antigen remains unidentified. The data are from a study of T cells expressing NK-cell markers (dated by TCRdb to 2020 to 2021). At the level of the whole study: TCR beta-chain repertoires were profiled in sorted CD3+CD56+NKG2C+, CD3+CD56+NKG2C- and CD3+CD56-NKG2C+ T-cell subsets from fewer than 10 donors. The study sequenced eight donors, all healthy volunteers chosen at random: three men and five women. Among the eight sequenced donors, only one was HCMV-seronegative, while the other seven were HCMV-seropositive. Illumina HiSeq 2000/2500, MiSeq or NextSeq was used to sequence libraries as 2 x 150 bp reads.

Sequencing used an Illumina HiSeq 2000. TCR beta cDNA libraries were made by 5'RACE template switching that added a universal primer site and unique molecular identifiers. Synthesis of cDNA was primed from the TCR beta constant segment and was followed by two consecutive PCR amplification steps. In the paper's pipeline: MIGEC was used to demultiplex reads and group reads by UMI, and MiTCR was used to assemble and quantify clonotypes. To exclude erroneous sequences, any TCR cDNA sequence not supported by at least two reads was discarded. Downstream repertoire analysis used the tcR package, and clonotypes were matched across fractions by CDR3 nucleotide sequence plus V segment. VDJmatch was used to annotate antigen specificity against VDJdb, with one amino acid substitution in CDR3 allowed. With the reads reprocessed by TCRdb, a single entry stands for each CDR3 protein sequence and no DNA is reported. These V and J calls rely on TCRdb rather than the paper's analysis. This sample's clone table shows about 450,000 distinct CDR3 sequences. The ten largest clones represent approximately 6.8% of the sample.

To determine HCMV serostatus, a commercial ELISA kit was used to detect HCMV-specific IgG in serum. Peripheral blood mononuclear cells were isolated from blood by Ficoll density gradient centrifugation. In the germline V gene (reference sequence), CDR1 corresponds to SEHNR and CDR2 to FQNEAQ. The CDR3 runs 14 amino acids, cysteine and phenylalanine included. The DNA is unrecorded. The research as a whole found: Those dominant clonotypes were again the most abundant among CD3+CD56-NKG2C+ cells in a few donors, at roughly 25-60.1%. For several donors, the dominant CD3+CD56+NKG2C+ clonotypes were among the top 10 CD8+ clonotypes and accounted for 1.0-7.0% of CD8+ T cells. Whether the expanded NKG2C-expressing T cell clones were specific for HCMV antigens was left unclear.

The TCR originated in a woman between 18 and 70 years old in good health. The material sequenced was blood T cells: a sorted CD56 or NKG2C T cell subset, CD4+ or CD8+ T cells, or bulk PBMC T cells (not recorded which). In this chain, TRBV7-9 is recombined with TRBJ2-3. The CDR3 has the sequence CASNLAGFTDTQYF.